A single sample gave rise to the 28 T cell receptor beta chains below, sequenced in a study of shared clonotypes between healthy human individuals. Some clones are missing from TCRdb's copy, which holds only in-frame ones; the method was immunoSEQ multiplex PCR. The sample records over 2 million clones, roughly 92% being singletons. The sequenced sample consisted of naive CD4+ T cells from PBMCs. Subset denoted: CD45RA+ positively selected. The receptors originated from a man aged 18 to 30 in good health. Some clones in this sample may be carry-over from other donors' samples.

The chain is built from TRBV7-9 and TRBJ2-7; perhaps TRBD2 as D (5 bases). The CDR3 loop spans 16 amino acids. Trimming cost V 2 bases and J 12 bases, with 26 bases left between them. CDR1 is SEHNR and CDR2 is FQNEAQ in the germline V gene (reference sequence). CDR3 sequence reads: CASSLRALEPLQCAYF. The CDR3 DNA reads TGTGCCAGCAGCTTACGAGCACTAGAGCCCCTCCAATGTGCGTACTTC.

V usage is TRBV28 and J usage is TRBJ1-3; TRBD1 might be the D (5 bases). V lost 6 bases and J 0 bases, leaving 21 bases between the germline ends. There are 18 residues in the CDR3. Germline V gives CDR1 MDHEN, CDR2 SYDVKM. CDR3 amino acids: CASSDHMGGRVSGNTIYF. The CDR3 DNA follows: TGTGCCAGCAGCGACCATATGGGGGGACGCGTCTCTGGAAACACCATATATTTT.

The CDR3 loop reads CASSYSAAHEQYF. CDR3 nucleotides: TGTGCCAGCAGTTACTCGGCCGCCCACGAGCAGTACTTC. This chain links TRBV6-6 with TRBJ2-7; D ambiguous. Trimming pared 0 bases from V and 5 bases from J, leaving 8 bases between. The germline CDR1 and CDR2 sequences are MNHNY and SVGAGI (reference sequence). CDR3 size: 13 residues.

The gene calls are TRBV4-1 and TRBJ2-1; D is ambiguous. The CDR3 is 17 amino acids. In germline, CDR1 is MGHRA, CDR2 YSYEKL. Trimming took off 0 bases at V and 8 bases at J, with 20 bases between the two ends. For the CDR3, the DNA is TGCGCCAGCAGCCAAGATACTCGAGGAGATGTGATTTATGAGCAGTTCTTC. This encodes CASSQDTRGDVIYEQFF.

The genes are TRBV25-1 and TRBJ1-2; D gene unclear. CDR3 size: 13 residues. CDR1 and CDR2 from the germline V gene are MGHDK and SYGVNS. Trimming cost V 3 bases and J 5 bases, with 10 bases left between them. The chain's CDR3 is CASSDPVLYGYTF. The CDR3 DNA follows: TGTGCCAGCAGTGACCCGGTCCTTTATGGCTACACCTTC.

The V gene is TRBV5-6, the J gene TRBJ1-5; D is possibly TRBD1 (6 bases). This CDR3 comprises 16 residues. The V gene lost 2 bases and the J gene lost 7 bases, with 19 bases spanning the gap. CDR1 is SGHDT, CDR2 YYEEEE, per germline. The chain's CDR3 is CASSFGAGEVVQPQHF. Here the CDR3 DNA reads TGTGCCAGCAGCTTTGGGGCAGGGGAGGTGGTACAGCCCCAGCATTTT.

This clone appeared once. The V and J genes are TRBV28 and TRBJ1-3; possibly TRBD1 for D (6 bases). Trimming cost V 3 bases and J 0 bases, with 12 bases left between them. The CDR3 spans 16 residues. Germline V gene sequence: CDR1 MDHEN, CDR2 SYDVKM. CDR3 region: CASSFGTGSSGNTIYF. The CDR3 DNA reads TGTGCCAGCAGTTTCGGAACAGGGAGCTCTGGAAACACCATATATTTT.

This rearrangement joins TRBV6-6 to TRBJ2-1, with D perhaps matching TRBD1 or TRBD2 (5 bases each). V shed 8 bases and J shed 10 bases, with 12 bases lying between them. This CDR3 contains 11 residues. Germline CDR1 reads MNHNY; CDR2 reads SVGAGI (reference sequence). CDR3 nucleotide sequence: TGTGCCAGCGGGGGAGTGACGGAGCAGTTCTTC. This encodes CASGGVTEQFF.

J is TRBJ2-6 and V is TRBV5-4; D gene uncertain. Germline CDR1 and CDR2: SGHNT and YYREEE (reference sequence). Between the trimmed V and J ends, which lost 5 bases and 0 bases, there was a span of 15 bases. The CDR3 length is 17 residues. CDR3 sequence (DNA): TGTGCCAGCAGTAAAGAGGTCGGGCGCTCTGGGGCCAACGTCCTGACTTTC. Protein: CASSKEVGRSGANVLTF.

The chain carries TRBV10-3 and TRBJ1-4; 7 nucleotides agree with TRBD1. V trimming: 4 bases; J trimming: 5 bases; junction bases outside the gene matches: 10. This CDR3 has 16 amino acids. Looked up from germline, CDR1 is ENHRY and CDR2 is SYGVKD. This CDR3 is CAISGPPGQRNEKLFF. CDR3 sequence (DNA): TGTGCCATCAGTGGGCCCCCGGGACAGAGAAATGAAAAACTGTTTTTT.

On this clone: Other nucleotide sequences from this sample produce the same CDR3. This chain links TRBV5-1 with TRBJ2-1; 11 bases align to TRBD2. This CDR3 comprises 15 residues. From germline, CDR1 is SGHRS and CDR2 YFSETQ. Trimming at V came to 4 bases and at J to 2 bases, leaving 2 bases not matched to a gene. The DNA of the CDR3 is TGCGCCAGCAGCCAGACTAGCGGGACCTACAATGAGCAGTTCTTC. Its translation is CASSQTSGTYNEQFF.

The V call is TRBV7-2, the J call TRBJ2-5; 8 bases are a match to TRBD2. Germline CDR1 is SGHTA and CDR2 is FQGNSA. J was trimmed by 2 bases and V by 3 bases; bases with no gene match: 11. The CDR3 is 17 residues long. The CDR3 reads CASSFYISGGGQETQYF. The CDR3 nucleotides are TGTGCCAGCAGCTTTTATATCAGCGGGGGAGGACAAGAGACCCAGTACTTC.

V usage is TRBV30 and J usage is TRBJ2-7, with D possibly being TRBD2 (5 bases). Germline V gives CDR1 GTSNPN, CDR2 SVGIG (reference sequence). CDR3 length: 11 residues. V was trimmed by 0 bases and J by 8 bases, leaving 8 bases between them. CDR3 sequence: CAWSVRGKQYF. Written as DNA, the CDR3 is TGTGCCTGGAGTGTCCGAGGGAAGCAGTACTTC. The variable domain in full, with the rest retrieved from reference TRBV30 and TRBJ2-7, is SQTIHQWPATLVQPVGSPLSLECTVEGTSNPNLYWYRQAAGRGLQLLFYSVGIGQISSEVPQNLSASRPQDRQFILSSKKLLLSDSGFYLCAWSVRGKQYFGPGTRLTVT.

The chain is built from TRBV28 and TRBJ1-3; D call uncertain. The CDR3 loop spans 14 amino acids. V dropped 7 bases and J dropped 0 bases, with 10 bases sitting between them. Germline lookup yields CDR1 MDHEN and CDR2 SYDVKM. DNA for the CDR3: TGTGCCAGCACCACTTGGGCCTCTGGAAACACCATATATTTT. Translated: CASTTWASGNTIYF.

In regard to this clone: Other DNA sequences in this specimen translate into the identical CDR3. The chain links TRBV30 to TRBJ2-7; 9 bases align to TRBD1. The length of the CDR3 is 14 residues. CDR1 GTSNPN and CDR2 SVGIG come from the germline V gene (reference sequence). V dropped 0 bases and J dropped 4; count of bases not matched to a gene: 4. The CDR3 DNA reads TGTGCCTGGAGTGTAGGGACAGGGTCTTACGAGCAGTACTTC. Amino acids: CAWSVGTGSYEQYF.

This sequence joins TRBV5-1 and TRBJ1-2; 9 bases agree with TRBD1. The CDR3 is 15 amino acids. V trimming: 2 bases; J trimming: 6 bases; junction bases outside the gene matches: 8. The germline V gene encodes CDR1 SGHRS and CDR2 YFSETQ. The CDR3 coding sequence is TGCGCCAGCAGCTTAGCCGGGACAGGGTGGGATGGCTACACCTTC. Its translation: CASSLAGTGWDGYTF.

The V and J genes are TRBV5-1 and TRBJ2-7, with D maybe TRBD1 (6 bases). The CDR3 extends over 14 amino acids. Between the trimmed V and J ends, which lost 5 bases and 1 base, there was a span of 13 bases. The germline V gene encodes CDR1 SGHRS and CDR2 YFSETQ. DNA of the CDR3: TGCGCCAGCAGAACCGGGACAACTTCCTACGAGCAGTACTTC. It yields the protein CASRTGTTSYEQYF.

The V and J genes are TRBV30 and TRBJ1-1; D remains unclear. This CDR3 has 15 amino acids. Germline CDR1 reads GTSNPN; CDR2 reads SVGIG (reference sequence). Deletions cut 1 base from V and 0 bases from J, with 12 bases between. CDR3 protein: CAWSARLPMNTEAFF. The CDR3 region has the DNA TGTGCCTGGAGTGCTCGTTTGCCGATGAACACTGAAGCTTTCTTT. The variable domain in full, completed from reference TRBV30 and TRBJ1-1, reads SQTIHQWPATLVQPVGSPLSLECTVEGTSNPNLYWYRQAAGRGLQLLFYSVGIGQISSEVPQNLSASRPQDRQFILSSKKLLLSDSGFYLCAWSARLPMNTEAFFGQGTRLTVV.

V gene TRBV6-5 combines with J gene TRBJ2-1; the D is unclear. CDR1 MNHEY and CDR2 SVGAGI come from the germline V gene. The CDR3 sequence is 15 residues long. Trimming removed 5 bases at V and 0 bases at J, with 11 bases between. The CDR3 bases are TGTGCCAGCAGTAAAACCCTGAGCTCCTACAATGAGCAGTTCTTC. Amino acid sequence: CASSKTLSSYNEQFF.

V is TRBV28 and J is TRBJ2-3; 10 bases are shared with TRBD2. The CDR3 totals 16 residues. The V and J ends lost 1 base and 6 bases, in that order; junction bases with no gene match: 7. Germline assignment: CDR1 MDHEN and CDR2 SYDVKM. The CDR3 region has the DNA TGTGCCAGCAGTTTATCAAAGCTAGCGGGAGCTGATACGCAGTATTTT. As protein: CASSLSKLAGADTQYF.

J is TRBJ1-2 and V is TRBV28; TRBD1 is a possible D gene (5 bases). Germline V gives CDR1 MDHEN, CDR2 SYDVKM. Trimming pared 6 bases from V and 7 bases from J, leaving 21 bases between. This CDR3 has 15 amino acids. CDR3 amino acids: CASRRGYVTGTGYTF. CDR3 coding DNA: TGTGCCAGCAGGAGGGGTTACGTTACGGGTACTGGCTACACCTTC.

V and J are TRBV4-3 and TRBJ2-2; 7 nucleotides line up with TRBD1. Germline V CDR1 and CDR2: LGHNA, YSLEER. V lost 4 bases and J lost 4; bases outside the gene matches: 12. The CDR3 runs to 17 residues. CDR3 DNA sequence: TGCGCCAGCAGCCGATCGACAGGGCCGAAGGGCACCGGGGAGCTGTTTTTT. The encoded protein is CASSRSTGPKGTGELFF.

V is TRBV7-3 and J is TRBJ2-3, with 7 bases fitting TRBD2. The CDR3 contains 15 residues. Germline V CDR1 and CDR2: SGHTA, FQGTGA. V lost 3 bases to trimming and J lost 1 base; unmatched junction nucleotides: 4. CDR3 DNA: TGTGCCAGCAGCTTTTCTAGCGGTGGCACAGATACGCAGTATTTT. It specifies CASSFSSGGTDTQYF.

The chain is built from TRBV28 and TRBJ2-7; tentative D call: TRBD2 (5 bases). Trimming shortened V by 7 bases and J by 5 bases, and 21 bases separated the two germline ends. Per germline, CDR1 MDHEN and CDR2 SYDVKM. CDR3 size: 15 residues. The CDR3 nucleotides are TGTGCCAGCACCCAAAGGGTAGCGCACGGTGACGAGCAGTACTTC. Protein sequence: CASTQRVAHGDEQYF.

This clone has a single count. J is TRBJ2-3 and V is TRBV11-3, with D perhaps TRBD2 (6 bases). CDR1 is SGHNT and CDR2 is YENEEA in the germline V gene. The CDR3 length is 15 residues. Deletions cut 1 base from V and 6 bases from J, with 14 bases between. The CDR3: CASSLGGMPGDTQYF. CDR3 DNA: TGTGCCAGCAGCTTAGGCGGGATGCCGGGGGATACGCAGTATTTT.

This clone was picked up one time. This sample also contains other DNA sequences that code for the same CDR3. The V gene is TRBV18, the J gene TRBJ2-5; 7 bases are a match to TRBD2. V shed 5 bases and J 1 base; nucleotides not matched to a gene: 1. Germline V gene lookup returns CDR1 KGHSH and CDR2 LQKENI. The CDR3 sequence is 13 residues long. This chain's CDR3 is CASSSGGQETQYF. CDR3 DNA sequence: TGTGCCAGCTCATCGGGGGGCCAAGAGACCCAGTACTTC.

This clone occurred once. Other nucleotide sequences from this sample produce the same CDR3. The CDR3 nucleotides are TGCAGCGGGAGGACGGGCGGCGAAAAACTGTTTTTT. It specifies CSGRTGGEKLFF. The chain links TRBV29-1 to TRBJ1-4, with unresolved D. Trimming took off 7 bases at V and 8 bases at J, with 14 bases between the two ends. CDR1 and CDR2 from the germline V gene are SQVTM and ANQGSEA. The CDR3 contains 12 residues.

V usage is TRBV6-4 and J usage is TRBJ2-2; TRBD1 aligns across 8 bases. The CDR3 contains 14 residues. The J segment lost 1 base and the V segment lost 6 bases, leaving 1 base of the junction unmatched. Germline V gene sequence: CDR1 MRHNA, CDR2 SNTAGT. CDR3 in DNA: TGTGCCAGCAGGGGGACAGGGAACACCGGGGAGCTGTTTTTT. This translates into CASRGTGNTGELFF.